The 10 T cell receptor beta chains presented below share a single source sample, sequenced in a study of OX40 agonist ivuxolimab in advanced cancers. The method was immunoSEQ multiplex PCR; TCRdb's version includes in-frame clones alone and lacks a portion of them. The sample lists some 77,000 clones, approximately 94% seen once, with 4.8% in the top ten. The sequencing used CD4+ or CD8+ T cells sorted from blood, collected in a trial of the OX40 agonist ivuxolimab. The receptors stem from an adult with an advanced solid tumor such as melanoma, head and neck, liver or kidney cancer.

This clone is a singleton in its sample. The chain uses TRBV6-5 and TRBJ1-5, with 10 positions matching TRBD1. This CDR3 is 14 amino acids long. Looked up from germline, CDR1 is MNHEY and CDR2 is SVGAGI. With 5 bases clipped from V and 7 bases from J, the junction kept 5 bases outside the gene matches. The CDR3 spells CASSPRQGAQPQHF. The CDR3 DNA reads as TGTGCCAGCAGTCCGCGACAGGGGGCCCAGCCCCAGCATTTT.

CDR3 sequence: CASIKRPDTQYF. The CDR3 region has the DNA TGTGCCAGCATCAAGAGGCCGGATACGCAGTATTTT. The genes are TRBV9 and TRBJ2-3; no clear D. Trimming left V 6 bases short and J 6 bases short, with 11 bases between. This CDR3 contains 12 residues. Germline V CDR1 and CDR2: SGDLS, YYNGEE.

This chain uses TRBV7-9 with TRBJ1-4, with D possibly matching TRBD1 (6 bases). The CDR3 is 15 residues long. The germline V gene has CDR1 SEHNR and CDR2 FQNEAQ (reference sequence). V shed 6 bases and J shed 5 bases, with 16 bases lying between them. The CDR3 reads CASSWGRQVNEKLFF. CDR3 nucleotide sequence: TGTGCCAGCAGTTGGGGGCGGCAGGTCAATGAAAAACTGTTTTTT.

This clone has only one observation. The CDR3 loop reads CASSPQREVGEQFF. In DNA form, the CDR3 reads TGTGCCAGCAGCCCACAGCGGGAGGTTGGTGAGCAGTTCTTC. V gene TRBV7-2 combines with J gene TRBJ2-1; 9 bases fit TRBD2. The V gene end was trimmed by 5 bases and the J gene end by 9 bases; junction bases not matched to a gene: 8. The CDR3 has 14 amino acids. Germline loops: CDR1 SGHTA, CDR2 FQGNSA.

The V call is TRBV7-2, the J call TRBJ2-3; the match to TRBD2 covers 7 bases. The CDR3 covers 17 residues. The ends lost 1 base at V and 3 bases at J; junction bases unmatched: 10. The germline CDR1 and CDR2 sequences are SGHTA and FQGNSA. CDR3 DNA: TGTGCCAGCAGCTTAGGCGCTAGCGGAAGCGGGACAGATACGCAGTATTTT. Translation: CASSLGASGSGTDTQYF. Filled out from reference TRBV7-2 and TRBJ2-3, the complete variable domain reads GAGVSQSPSNKVTEKGKDVELRCDPISGHTALYWYRQSLGQGLEFLIYFQGNSAPDKSGLPSDRFSAERTGGSVSTLTIQRTQQEDSAVYLCASSLGASGSGTDTQYFGPGTRLTVL.

The gene calls are TRBV5-6 and TRBJ2-7; D is undetermined. V lost 4 bases and J lost 1, with 9 bases in between. This CDR3 spans 13 amino acids. The germline V gene encodes CDR1 SGHDT and CDR2 YYEEEE. The CDR3 nucleotides read TGTGCCAGCAGCCGAATACGGTCCTACGAGCAGTACTTC. Its protein is CASSRIRSYEQYF. Together with reference TRBV5-6 and TRBJ2-7, the CDR3 gives the full variable domain: DAGVTQSPTHLIKTRGQQVTLRCSPKSGHDTVSWYQQALGQGPQFIFQYYEEEERQRGNFPDRFSGHQFPNYSSELNVNALLLGDSALYLCASSRIRSYEQYFGPGTRLTVT.

V gene TRBV5-1 combines with J gene TRBJ2-2, with D hard to call. Trimming took off 6 bases at V and 0 bases at J, with 9 bases between the two ends. From germline, CDR1 is SGHRS and CDR2 YFSETQ. The CDR3 covers 14 residues. This chain's CDR3 is CASTSIPNTGELFF. DNA for the CDR3: TGCGCCAGCACCAGCATACCGAACACCGGGGAGCTGTTTTTT.

The rearrangement links TRBV4-3 to TRBJ2-7; tentatively, D is TRBD1 (6 bases). This CDR3 spans 13 amino acids. CDR1 and CDR2 from the germline V gene are LGHNA and YSLEER. Trimming took off 2 bases at V and 11 bases at J, with 16 bases between the two ends. CDR3 loop: CASSQRIRDIEYF. CDR3 bases: TGCGCCAGCAGCCAACGCATCCGGGACATAGAGTACTTC.

The chain uses TRBV19 and TRBJ2-7, with 10 bases matching TRBD1. The germline V gene encodes CDR1 LNHDA and CDR2 SQIVND (reference sequence). The CDR3 is made up of 14 amino acids. With 6 bases clipped from V and 4 bases from J, the junction kept 6 bases outside the gene matches. CDR3 in amino acids: CASSRDRGRYEQYF. As DNA, the CDR3 is TGTGCCAGTAGCCGGGACAGGGGACGGTACGAGCAGTACTTC.

The chain carries TRBV28 and TRBJ2-5; no firm D call. V was pared by 8 bases and J by 3 bases, with 7 bases between. Germline-derived CDR1 and CDR2 are MDHEN and SYDVKM. The length of the CDR3 is 11 residues. In nucleotides, the CDR3 is TGTGCCAGCCTTGGGGAAGAGACCCAGTACTTC. Translating gives CASLGEETQYF.